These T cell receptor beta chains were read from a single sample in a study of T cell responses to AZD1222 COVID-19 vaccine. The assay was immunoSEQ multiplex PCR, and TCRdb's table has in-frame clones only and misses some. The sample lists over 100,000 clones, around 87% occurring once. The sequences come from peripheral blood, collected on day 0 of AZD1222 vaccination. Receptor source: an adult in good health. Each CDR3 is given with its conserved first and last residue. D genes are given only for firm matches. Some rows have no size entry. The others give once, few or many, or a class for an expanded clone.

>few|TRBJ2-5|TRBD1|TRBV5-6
TGTGCCAGCAGCTGGGGCAGGGGGTATGAGACCCAGTACTTC
CASSWGRGYETQYF
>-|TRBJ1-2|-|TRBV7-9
TGTGCCAGCAGATCCATGGTTGGCAGCGCCCTCGACTACACCTTC
CASRSMVGSALDYTF
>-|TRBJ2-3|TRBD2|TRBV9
TGTGCCAGCAGCGCCACGCTAGCGGGAGGGGCTGTGGATACGCAGTATTTT
CASSATLAGGAVDTQYF
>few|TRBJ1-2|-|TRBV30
TGTGCCTGGAGTGTGGAAGCGAACTATGGCTACACCTTC
CAWSVEANYGYTF
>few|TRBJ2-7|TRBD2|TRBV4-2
TGTGCCAGCAGCCAAGCGGGACTACTAGCCTACGAGCAGTACTTC
CASSQAGLLAYEQYF
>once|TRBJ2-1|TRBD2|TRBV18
TGTGCCAGCTCACCCCTAGCGGGAGACAATGAGCAGTTCTTC
CASSPLAGDNEQFF
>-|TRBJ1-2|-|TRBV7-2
TGTGCCAGCAGCTTATCGGGAGCAGGGCAAAGCCCCTATGGCTACACCTTC
CASSLSGAGQSPYGYTF
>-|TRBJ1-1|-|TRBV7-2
TGTGCCAGCAGCTTAGAGCAGGGGATCGACACTGAAGCTTTCTTT
CASSLEQGIDTEAFF
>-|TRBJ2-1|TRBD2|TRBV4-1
TGCGCCAGCAGCCAAGATAGTAGCGGGGGGTTCTACAATGAGCAGTTCTTC
CASSQDSSGGFYNEQFF
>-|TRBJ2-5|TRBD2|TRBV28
TGTGCCAGGGGGACTAGCGGGGACGGTAATCAAGAGACCCAGTACTTC
CARGTSGDGNQETQYF
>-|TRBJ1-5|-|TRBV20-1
TGCAGTGCTAGTGCAGTATATAGCAATCAGCCCCAGCATTTT
CSASAVYSNQPQHF
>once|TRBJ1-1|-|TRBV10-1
TGCGCCAGCAGTCTGCAGGGGATCACTGAAGCTTTCTTT
CASSLQGITEAFF
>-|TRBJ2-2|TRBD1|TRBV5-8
TGTGCCAGCAGCTTGGGGATCAGGGGGCAAGTCACCGGGGAGCTGTTTTTT
CASSLGIRGQVTGELFF
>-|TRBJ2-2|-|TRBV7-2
TGTGCCAGCAGCCCACCGGGACGGGCGAACACCGGGGAGCTGTTTTTT
CASSPPGRANTGELFF
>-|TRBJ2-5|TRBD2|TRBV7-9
TGTGCCAGCAGCTTAAGGCGGGACTCGAGCGGGGCGGGGACCCAGTACTTC
CASSLRRDSSGAGTQYF
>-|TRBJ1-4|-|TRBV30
TGTGCCTGGACTCCGGCAGTGGAGGGGGAAAAACTGTTTTTT
CAWTPAVEGEKLFF
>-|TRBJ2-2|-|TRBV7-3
TGTGCCAGCAGCGTAGGGCCGACAGGAACCACCGGGGAGCTGTTTTTT
CASSVGPTGTTGELFF
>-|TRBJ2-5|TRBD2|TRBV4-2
TGTGCCAGCAGCCAAGTGAGGGGACTAGCGGGGGAAAGCCACCAAGAGACCCAGTACTTC
CASSQVRGLAGESHQETQYF
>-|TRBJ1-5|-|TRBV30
TGTGCCTGGAGTGTATTAGGGGTCGGCAATCAGCCCCAGCATTTT
CAWSVLGVGNQPQHF
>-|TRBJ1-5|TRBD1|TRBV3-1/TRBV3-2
TGTGCCAGCAGCCCGACAGGGGGCAATCAGCCCCAGCATTTT
CASSPTGGNQPQHF
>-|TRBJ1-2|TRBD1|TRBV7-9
TGTGTCTCTGGGACAGGCAACTATGGCTACACCTTC
CVSGTGNYGYTF
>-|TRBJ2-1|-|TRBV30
TGTGCCTGGATTAGGAGTCACTCCTACAATGAGCAGTTCTTC
CAWIRSHSYNEQFF
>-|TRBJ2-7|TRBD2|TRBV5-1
TGCGCCAGCAGCTTGGGAAGCGGGAGGGCCCACTACGAGCAGTACTTC
CASSLGSGRAHYEQYF
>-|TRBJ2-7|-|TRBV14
TGTGCCAGCAGCTCGGCGCGGGCCTACGAGCAGTACTTC
CASSSARAYEQYF
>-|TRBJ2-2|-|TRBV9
TGTGCCAGCAGTACTTGGGACACCGGGGAGCTGTTTTTT
CASSTWDTGELFF
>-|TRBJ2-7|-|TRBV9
TGTGCCAGCAGCGTAGCCCCCACAGGGAGGGACGAGCAGTACTTC
CASSVAPTGRDEQYF
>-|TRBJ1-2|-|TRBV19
TGTGCCAGTAGTCGCGGAGGCGACAACTATGGCTACACCTTC
CASSRGGDNYGYTF
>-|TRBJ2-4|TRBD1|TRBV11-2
TGTGCCAGCAGCCGGAGGTTGGACAGGGTCATTCAGTACTTC
CASSRRLDRVIQYF
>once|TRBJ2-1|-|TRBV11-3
TGTGCCAGCAGCTTGGGGACGGTGCAAAGTGAGCAGTTCTTC
CASSLGTVQSEQFF
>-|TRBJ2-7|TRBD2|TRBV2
TGTGCCAGCCAGCTGGGACTAGCGGACTACGAGCAGTACTTC
CASQLGLADYEQYF
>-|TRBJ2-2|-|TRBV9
TGTGCCAGCAGCGTAACTTTCGCGAACACCGGGGAGCTGTTTTTT
CASSVTFANTGELFF
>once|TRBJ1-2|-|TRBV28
TGTGCCAGCAGTTTAGGGGGGGCTCTAAACTATGGCTACACCTTC
CASSLGGALNYGYTF
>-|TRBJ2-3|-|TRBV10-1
TGCGCCAGCAGTGAGTCCGGGATAGGCCTTCATGCGCAGTATTTT
CASSESGIGLHAQYF
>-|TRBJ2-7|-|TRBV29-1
TGCAGCGTTGAAGAGGGCAGCGACGAGCAGTACTTC
CSVEEGSDEQYF
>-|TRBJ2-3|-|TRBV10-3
TGTGCCACAGGGGCAGATACGCAGTATTTT
CATGADTQYF
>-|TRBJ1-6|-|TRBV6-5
TGTGCCAGCAGTCGGACATTGGATTCACCCCTCCACTTT
CASSRTLDSPLHF
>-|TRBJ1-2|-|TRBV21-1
TGTGCCAGCAGCAAAGGGGACAGGGGATATGGCTACACCTTC
CASSKGDRGYGYTF
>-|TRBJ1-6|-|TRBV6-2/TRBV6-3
TGTGCCAGCAGTGTCCGTGAGGACGGGTATTCACCCCTCCACTTT
CASSVREDGYSPLHF
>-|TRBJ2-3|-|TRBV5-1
TGCGCCACTTCCGCCGGGGGCCGGTCCGTAGATACGCAGTATTTT
CATSAGGRSVDTQYF
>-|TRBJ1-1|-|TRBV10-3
TGTGCCATCAGGGGGGAGTCGTTCGCTGAAGCTTTCTTT
CAIRGESFAEAFF
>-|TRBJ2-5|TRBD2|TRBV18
TGTGCCAGCTCACCAACTAGCGGGATGGAGACCCAGTACTTC
CASSPTSGMETQYF
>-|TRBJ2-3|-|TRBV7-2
TGTGCCAGCAGCTTTAACAGATTAATAGATACGCAGTATTTT
CASSFNRLIDTQYF
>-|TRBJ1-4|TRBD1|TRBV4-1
TGCGCCAGCAGCCCCATGGGGACAGGGGTTGAAAAACTGTTTTTT
CASSPMGTGVEKLFF
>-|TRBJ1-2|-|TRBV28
TGTGCCAGTCTCCGGGATACTAACTATGGCTACACCTTC
CASLRDTNYGYTF
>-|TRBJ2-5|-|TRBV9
TGTGCCAGCAGCGTAGTCCCGGGAGTAATGGAGACCCAGTACTTC
CASSVVPGVMETQYF
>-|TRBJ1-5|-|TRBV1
TGCACCAGCAAGGGGCGTGGGGGGTTGAGACAGCCCCAGCATTTT
CTSKGRGGLRQPQHF
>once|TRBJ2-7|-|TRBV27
TGTGCCAGCAGTTCTAACAGGATGCATGCCTACGAGCAGTACTTC
CASSSNRMHAYEQYF
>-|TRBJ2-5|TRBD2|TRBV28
TGTGCCAGCAGTTTAATCGGGGGGCAAGAGACCCAGTACTTC
CASSLIGGQETQYF
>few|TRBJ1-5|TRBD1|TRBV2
TGTGCCAGCAGTTCCGGGACAGGGGGACAGCCCCAGCATTTT
CASSSGTGGQPQHF
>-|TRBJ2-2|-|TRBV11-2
TGTGCCAGCAGCTTAGTCGGCGCCGAGAGGGGGTTTTTT
CASSLVGAERGFF
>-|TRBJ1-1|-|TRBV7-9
TGTGCCAGCAGCCCAGGCGGGACCCCCACTGAAGCTTTCTTT
CASSPGGTPTEAFF
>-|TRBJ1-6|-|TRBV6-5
TGTGCCAGCAGTTTACAGGACGCGACCACTTCACCCCTCCACTTT
CASSLQDATTSPLHF